One and the same sample provided the 18 T cell receptor beta chains below, sequenced in a study of cytomegalovirus exposure and HLA in healthy donors. The method was immunoSEQ multiplex PCR; TCRdb's version includes in-frame clones alone and lacks a portion of them. The repertoire consists of 250,000 or so clones, with roughly 87% occurring once and the leading ten covering around 12%. The sequencing input was PBMCs. The receptor source for this set is a man between 18 and 29 years old in good health and CMV-seropositive.

The chain recombines TRBV18 with TRBJ1-2, with D tentatively TRBD1 (5 bases). The CDR3 totals 14 residues. The V and J ends lost 2 bases and 5 bases respectively, with 12 bases between them. Germline V CDR1 and CDR2: KGHSH, LQKENI. The CDR3 protein is CASSPVREGYGYTF. DNA for the CDR3: TGTGCCAGCTCACCAGTACGGGAGGGGTATGGCTACACCTTC. The variable domain in full, completed from reference TRBV18 and TRBJ1-2, reads NAGVMQNPRHLVRRRGQEARLRCSPMKGHSHVYWYRQLPEEGLKFMVYLQKENIIDESGMPKERFSAEFPKEGPSILRIQQVVRGDSAAYFCASSPVREGYGYTFGSGTRLTVV.

In this sample, this clone turned up a few times. J is TRBJ2-1 and V is TRBV10-3, with TRBD2 matching 12 bases. The CDR3 loop spans 20 amino acids. Germline V gene data show CDR1 as ENHRY and CDR2 as SYGVKD. Unmatched junction bases numbered 16, after V lost 7 bases and J lost 0 bases. The CDR3 nucleotides are TGTGCCATCATTTATAGTCCTAGCGGGAGGGCCCTCAACTCCTACAATGAGCAGTTCTTC. This codes for CAIIYSPSGRALNSYNEQFF.

The genes are TRBV9 and TRBJ2-3, with D perhaps TRBD2 (6 bases). V lost 0 bases and J lost 1, with 15 bases in between. Germline V gene data show CDR1 as SGDLS and CDR2 as YYNGEE. The CDR3 is 17 amino acids. CDR3 sequence: CASSVGLGRGGTDTQYF. In nucleotides, the CDR3 is TGTGCCAGCAGCGTAGGGTTAGGGCGCGGGGGCACAGATACGCAGTATTTT.

The CDR3 bases are TGTGCCATCAGTCCAATGGCTAGCGGGAGTGTATCTGACGAGCAGTACTTC. Translating it yields CAISPMASGSVSDEQYF. This sequence joins TRBV10-3 and TRBJ2-7; TRBD2 matches at 10 bases. Germline V gives CDR1 ENHRY, CDR2 SYGVKD. The CDR3 length is 17 residues. With 5 bases clipped from V and 5 bases from J, the junction kept 15 bases outside the gene matches.

The rearrangement links TRBV11-2 to TRBJ2-7, with D possibly called TRBD1 or TRBD2 (5 bases each). This CDR3 is built from 16 residues. V was shortened by 3 bases and J by 3 bases, with 18 bases between the two germline ends. The V gene's germline CDR1 is SGHAT and CDR2 FQNNGV. The CDR3 DNA reads as TGTGCCAGCAGCTTCGGCCCGGGACGGAGTGGCTACGAGCAGTACTTC. This sequence encodes CASSFGPGRSGYEQYF. Looking up the rest from reference TRBV11-2 and TRBJ2-7 gives the full variable domain: EAGVAQSPRYKIIEKRQSVAFWCNPISGHATLYWYQQILGQGPKLLIQFQNNGVVDDSQLPKDRFSAERLKGVDSTLKIQPAKLEDSAVYLCASSFGPGRSGYEQYFGPGTRLTVT.

The V call is TRBV5-4, the J call TRBJ1-2; D not certain. V was trimmed by 1 base and J by 1 base, leaving 11 bases between them. In germline, CDR1 is SGHNT, CDR2 YYREEE (reference sequence). This CDR3 is 15 amino acids long. The CDR3 loop reads CASSLSSNSNYGYTF. The CDR3 DNA follows: TGTGCCAGCAGCTTGAGTTCTAACAGTAACTATGGCTACACCTTC.

This chain links TRBV5-1 with TRBJ2-3, with 9 nucleotides matching TRBD2. Looked up from germline, CDR1 is SGHRS and CDR2 is YFSETQ. The trim removed 3 bases at V and 3 bases at J, leaving 11 bases unmatched. The CDR3 has 17 residues. CDR3 nucleotides: TGCGCCAGCAGCTCCCGGGGGGAGACTAGCGGAACAGATACGCAGTATTTT. It is translated as CASSSRGETSGTDTQYF.

J is TRBJ1-5 and V is TRBV6-5; tentative D call: TRBD1 (5 bases). Germline assignment: CDR1 MNHEY and CDR2 SVGAGI. Trimming took off 5 bases at V and 2 bases at J, with 10 bases between the two ends. The CDR3 contains 14 residues. Here the CDR3 DNA reads TGTGCCAGCAGTATAAGGGGTGGCAATCAGCCCCAGCATTTT. It codes for CASSIRGGNQPQHF.

This clone occurred once. This chain connects TRBV6-5 to TRBJ2-1; D uncertain. This CDR3 contains 14 residues. Between the trimmed V and J ends, which lost 3 bases and 6 bases, there was a span of 12 bases. Per germline, CDR1 MNHEY and CDR2 SVGAGI. The CDR3 DNA sequence: TGTGCCAGCAGTTATAGGGTTTCGGGCAATGAGCAGTTCTTC. It codes for CASSYRVSGNEQFF.

This chain joins TRBV2 and TRBJ2-1, with D possibly TRBD1 on 6 matching bases. The CDR3 is 13 amino acids. Trimming stripped 9 bases from V and 6 bases from J, with 15 bases between. Germline-derived CDR1 and CDR2 are SNHLY and FYNNEI. CDR3 in amino acids: CASTGSVGNEQFF. In nucleotides, the CDR3 is TGTGCCAGTACAGGGAGTGTGGGCAATGAGCAGTTCTTC.

This chain connects TRBV6-5 to TRBJ2-2; 9 positions agree with TRBD1. Trimming took 2 bases from V and 5 from J; bases not matched to a gene: 3. This CDR3 comprises 15 residues. The germline V gene has CDR1 MNHEY and CDR2 SVGAGI. The CDR3 region is CASSYQTGGTGELFF. DNA for the CDR3: TGTGCCAGCAGTTACCAGACAGGGGGGACCGGGGAGCTGTTTTTT.

This chain links TRBV7-9 with TRBJ2-3, with 9 bases fitting TRBD1. The CDR3 is 14 residues long. J lost 3 bases, V lost 5 bases, and 3 bases had no gene match. Per the germline V gene, CDR1 is SEHNR and CDR2 is FQNEAQ (reference sequence). CDR3 loop: CASSHGQGTDTQYF. The CDR3 bases are TGTGCCAGCAGCCATGGACAGGGGACAGATACGCAGTATTTT.

As concerns this clone: A junction end diverges from the germline sequence, so it may reflect a read error. This chain connects TRBV14 to TRBJ2-1; the D gene is possibly TRBD2 (6 bases). Germline CDR1 reads SGHDN; CDR2 reads FVKESK. The CDR3 covers 12 residues. In DNA form, the CDR3 reads TGTGCCAGCACCCAACTTGGGGGGTTGCAGTTCTTC. This translates into CASTQLGGLQFF. Supplemented by reference TRBV14 and TRBJ2-1, the full variable domain reads EAGVTQFPSHSVIEKGQTVTLRCDPISGHDNLYWYRRVMGKEIKFLLHFVKESKQDESGMPNNRFLAERTGGTYSTLKVQPAELEDSGVYFCASTQLGGLQFFGPGTRLTVL.

The chain recombines TRBV27 with TRBJ2-7, with 8 bases lining up with TRBD2. CDR1 is MNHEY, CDR2 SMNVEV, per germline (reference sequence). This CDR3 is built from 15 residues. J was trimmed by 3 bases and V by 6 bases; bases with no gene match: 10. CDR3 DNA: TGTGCCAGCAGGAGGTCGGGGCGGGAGGTCTACGAGCAGTACTTC. Residues: CASRRSGREVYEQYF.

The chain uses TRBV18 and TRBJ2-1; 7 bases are a match to TRBD1. J was trimmed by 0 bases and V by 5 bases; bases with no gene match: 4. The CDR3 covers 15 residues. Per the germline V gene, CDR1 is KGHSH and CDR2 is LQKENI. The CDR3 region has the DNA TGTGCCAGCTCAACAGGGGCTGGCTCCTACAATGAGCAGTTCTTC. Residues: CASSTGAGSYNEQFF.

This clone was observed at least ten times. The chain couples TRBV6-6 to TRBJ1-1; D not resolved. This CDR3 comprises 13 residues. V dropped 5 bases and J dropped 0 bases, with 7 bases sitting between them. Germline V lookup: CDR1 MNHNY, CDR2 SVGAGI (reference sequence). CDR3 sequence: CASSQALNTEAFF. The CDR3 nucleotides read TGTGCCAGCAGTCAGGCTCTGAACACTGAAGCTTTCTTT.

The V and J genes are TRBV20-1 and TRBJ2-5; D is undetermined. V was pared by 1 base and J by 9 bases, with 9 bases between. The CDR3 is 11 residues long. Germline CDR1 is DFQATT and CDR2 is SNEGSKA (reference sequence). CDR3: CSARGLRSQYF. The CDR3 DNA follows: TGCAGTGCTAGAGGCCTACGGTCCCAGTACTTC.

The rearrangement uses TRBV9 and TRBJ2-7; TRBD1 might be the D (6 bases). Germline CDR1 is SGDLS and CDR2 is YYNGEE. This CDR3 is 15 amino acids long. Trimming took 0 bases from V and 3 from J, leaving 13 bases between them. Written as DNA, the CDR3 is TGTGCCAGCAGCGTAGCCCCAGGGGCCCACTACGAGCAGTACTTC. Translating it yields CASSVAPGAHYEQYF.